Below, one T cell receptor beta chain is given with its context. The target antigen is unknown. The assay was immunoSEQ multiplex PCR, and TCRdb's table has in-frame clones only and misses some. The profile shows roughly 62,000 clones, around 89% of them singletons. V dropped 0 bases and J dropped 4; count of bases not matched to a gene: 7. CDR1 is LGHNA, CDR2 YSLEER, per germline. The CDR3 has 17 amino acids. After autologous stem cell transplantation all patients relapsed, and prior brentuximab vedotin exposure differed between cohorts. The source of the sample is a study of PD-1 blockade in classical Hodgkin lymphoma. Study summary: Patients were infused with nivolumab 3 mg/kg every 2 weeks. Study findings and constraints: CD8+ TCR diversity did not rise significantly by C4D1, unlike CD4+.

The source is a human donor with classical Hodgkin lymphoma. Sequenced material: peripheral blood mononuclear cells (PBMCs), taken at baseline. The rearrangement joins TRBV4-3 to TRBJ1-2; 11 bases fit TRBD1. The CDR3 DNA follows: TGCGCCAGCAGCCAAGAGGCCGGACAGGGGGCGAGCTATGGCTACACCTTC. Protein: CASSQEAGQGASYGYTF.